These T cell receptor beta chains were read from a single sample in a study of T cell responses to AZD1222 COVID-19 vaccine. Sequencing was performed with immunoSEQ multiplex PCR; in TCRdb, only in-frame clones are kept and a portion is missing. The sample lists approximately 200,000 clones, 94% seen once, with roughly a tenth in the top ten. This sample comprised peripheral blood, obtained on day 0 of AZD1222 vaccination. These receptors all come from an adult in good health. Each CDR3 is given with its conserved first and last residue. The D gene is left open where the match is weak. Size values are once, few and many counts, or a class for expanded clones, and some rows have none.

>TRBJ2-1|-|-|13|TRBV3-1/TRBV3-2
TGTGCCAGCAGCGAGGTTCTCTACAATGAGCAGTTCTTC
CASSEVLYNEQFF
>TRBJ2-1|-|-|12|TRBV6-5
TGTGCCAGCAGTCCCGGGAGTCGTGGGCAGTTCTTC
CASSPGSRGQFF
>TRBJ2-5|-|-|16|TRBV7-2
TGTGCCAGCAGCTTAGGAGGTTGGCGGAACCAAGAGACCCAGTACTTC
CASSLGGWRNQETQYF
>TRBJ1-2|TRBD1|-|15|TRBV5-1
TGCGCCAGCAGCCGAGATACGGGACAGAGATATGGCTACACCTTC
CASSRDTGQRYGYTF
>TRBJ1-2|-|-|15|TRBV5-5
TGTGCCAGCAGCTTGTATCGGGACAATAACTATGGCTACACCTTC
CASSLYRDNNYGYTF
>TRBJ1-1|-|once|16|TRBV4-3
TGCGCCAGCAGCCAAGATCTAGTGACAGTGAACACTGAAGCTTTCTTT
CASSQDLVTVNTEAFF
>TRBJ2-4|-|-|17|TRBV6-6
TGTGCCAGCAGTCCACATGACAGCGTCTCGACCAAAAACATTCAGTACTTC
CASSPHDSVSTKNIQYF
>TRBJ2-3|-|-|15|TRBV10-3
TGTGCCATCAGTGACACAGGGTCCCACACAGATACGCAGTATTTT
CAISDTGSHTDTQYF
>TRBJ1-2|-|-|12|TRBV9
TGTGCCAGCAGCGGATACAACTATGGCTACACCTTC
CASSGYNYGYTF
>TRBJ1-5|TRBD1|-|14|TRBV30
TGTGCCGCGGGAACAGGGGGTAAAAATCAGCCCCAGCATTTT
CAAGTGGKNQPQHF
>TRBJ1-2|-|once|13|TRBV28
TGTGCCAGCTCCCAGAGCATGAACTATGGCTACACCTTC
CASSQSMNYGYTF
>TRBJ1-5|-|-|14|TRBV27
TGTGCCAGCAGTTGGGGTATCGGAGTGCAGCCCCAGCATTTT
CASSWGIGVQPQHF
>TRBJ1-5|-|-|15|TRBV18
TGTGCCAGCTCAATTACAGACCATAGCAATCAGCCCCAGCATTTT
CASSITDHSNQPQHF
>TRBJ2-7|-|-|13|TRBV6-5
TGTGCCAGCAGTTCCTTCATGGACTACGAGCAGTACTTC
CASSSFMDYEQYF
>TRBJ1-1|-|-|15|TRBV19
TGTGCCAGTAGTATGAATGCAGGGGCGGACACTGAAGCTTTCTTT
CASSMNAGADTEAFF
>TRBJ1-2|-|-|14|TRBV18
TGTGCCAGCTCACCACCTTACAGCTCCTATGGCTACACCTTC
CASSPPYSSYGYTF
>TRBJ2-1|-|-|12|TRBV6-2/TRBV6-3
TGTGCCAGCAGTCGACTAGAAGGTGAGCAGTTCTTC
CASSRLEGEQFF
>TRBJ1-5|-|-|14|TRBV28
TGTGCCAGCAGTTTTCAGGCGAGCAATCAGCCCCAGCATTTT
CASSFQASNQPQHF
>TRBJ2-4|-|-|16|TRBV21-1
TGTGCCAGCGGTAAATCCGGGACAGGGAATTTTTGCATTCAGTACTTC
CASGKSGTGNFCIQYF
>TRBJ2-3|TRBD2|-|17|TRBV5-8
TGTGCCAGCAGCTTGGGAGCTAGCGGGAGCCCCACAGATACGCAGTATTTT
CASSLGASGSPTDTQYF
>TRBJ1-1|-|-|15|TRBV28
TGTGCCAGCACCCTCCAGGACAGAAGGTACACTGAAGCTTTCTTT
CASTLQDRRYTEAFF
>TRBJ1-1|-|-|13|TRBV28
TGTGCCAGCAGTCCCACTTCGGTAGTTGAAGCTTTCTTT
CASSPTSVVEAFF
>TRBJ2-7|-|-|13|TRBV6-5
TGTGCCAGCAGTCAGGAGAGACCCTACGAGCAGTACTTC
CASSQERPYEQYF
>TRBJ1-2|TRBD1|-|13|TRBV5-1
TGCGCCAGCAGCTTGGGGACAGGGGTCGGCTACACCTTC
CASSLGTGVGYTF
>TRBJ2-1|TRBD2|-|15|TRBV12-5
TGTGCTAGTGGCCACCTAGCGGGAGGGTACAATGAGCAGTTCTTC
CASGHLAGGYNEQFF
>TRBJ1-5|-|-|15|TRBV9
TGTGCCAGCAGCCCGTCTGGGCTGGAGAGTCAGCCCCAGCATTTT
CASSPSGLESQPQHF
>TRBJ2-2|-|-|18|TRBV19
TGTGCCAGTAGTCCCCGGGGAGGGGGCTTCGCGAACACCGGGGAGCTGTTTTTT
CASSPRGGGFANTGELFF
>TRBJ1-3|-|-|16|TRBV6-5
TGTGCCAGCAGTTCACGGCTAGGGAGCTCTGGAAACACCATATATTTT
CASSSRLGSSGNTIYF
>TRBJ1-2|-|-|15|TRBV27
TGTGCCAGCAGTTTAACCCAGACGGGAAACTATGGCTACACCTTC
CASSLTQTGNYGYTF
>TRBJ2-7|TRBD2|-|19|TRBV11-2
TGTGCCAGCAGCTTGCCCGGGACTAGCGGGAGGGTCCTTACCTACGAGCAGTACTTC
CASSLPGTSGRVLTYEQYF
>TRBJ1-4|TRBD1|-|14|TRBV29-1
TGCAGCGTGGCGCGGACAGGGGCAGATGAAAAACTGTTTTTT
CSVARTGADEKLFF
>TRBJ2-2|TRBD2|-|16|TRBV5-5
TGTGCCAGCAGCATAACTAGCGGGGTTACACCTGGGGAGCTGTTTTTT
CASSITSGVTPGELFF
>TRBJ1-5|-|few|15|TRBV11-2
TGTGCCAGCAGCTTAGATGAAGGGTTCAATCAGCCCCAGCATTTT
CASSLDEGFNQPQHF
>TRBJ1-5|-|-|16|TRBV9
TGTGCCAGCAGCGAGCCCCGGGGGTATAGCAATCAGCCCCAGCATTTT
CASSEPRGYSNQPQHF
>TRBJ2-3|-|-|15|TRBV4-1
TGCGCCAGCAGCCGAGGGCCGGGACTCACAGATACGCAGTATTTT
CASSRGPGLTDTQYF
>TRBJ2-7|-|once|14|TRBV10-3
TGTGCCATCAGTGAGGGGCTGGAGACCTACGAGCAGTACTTC
CAISEGLETYEQYF
>TRBJ2-1|-|-|15|TRBV9
TGTGCCAGCACCCTGGGTGGGATGTCCTACAATGAGCAGTTCTTC
CASTLGGMSYNEQFF
>TRBJ1-1|-|-|13|TRBV6-5
TGTGCCAGCAGTTACAACCACGGCCGTGAAGCTTTCTTT
CASSYNHGREAFF
>TRBJ2-7|-|-|15|TRBV12-2
TGTGCAAGTCGCCCGCCGCTAGCGGATTTCCACGAGCAGTACTTC
CASRPPLADFHEQYF
>TRBJ2-7|-|-|14|TRBV5-1
TGCGCCAGCAGCTTGAACGGCATGTACTACGAGCAGTACTTC
CASSLNGMYYEQYF
>TRBJ2-3|TRBD2|-|17|TRBV27
TGTGCCAGCAGTTCGCTCCCAATAGCGGGGAGCATCGATACGCAGTATTTT
CASSSLPIAGSIDTQYF
>TRBJ2-7|TRBD2|-|14|TRBV27
TGTGCCAGCAGCTGGACTAGCGGGAACTACGAGCAGTACTTC
CASSWTSGNYEQYF
>TRBJ2-1|-|-|15|TRBV10-1
TGCGCCAGCAGTGAGTCGAGGTCACAGTACAATGAGCAGTTCTTC
CASSESRSQYNEQFF
>TRBJ2-5|TRBD2|-|17|TRBV5-4
TGTGCCAGCAGCCGCATCGGACTAGCGGGAGCTTTTGAGACCCAGTACTTC
CASSRIGLAGAFETQYF
>TRBJ1-2|TRBD1|-|14|TRBV6-1
TGTGCCAGCAGTGAAGCGGGGACAGTCTATGGCTACACCTTC
CASSEAGTVYGYTF
>TRBJ2-6|-|-|14|TRBV7-9
TGTGCCAGCAGCTTCTTTTCTGGGGCCAACGTCCTGACTTTC
CASSFFSGANVLTF
>TRBJ2-7|TRBD2|-|16|TRBV30
TGTGCCTGGAGTGTCACTAGCGGGAGGCTCCTCTACGAGCAGTACTTC
CAWSVTSGRLLYEQYF
>TRBJ2-7|TRBD1|once|14|TRBV27
TGTGCCAGCAGTTTATTTCCAGGGGGCGACGAGCAGTACTTC
CASSLFPGGDEQYF
>TRBJ2-1|TRBD1|-|14|TRBV29-1
TGCAGCGTTTCCCCCCCAGGACAGGTAAATGAGCAGTTCTTC
CSVSPPGQVNEQFF
>TRBJ2-5|TRBD2|few|14|TRBV27
TGTGCCAGCAGTCCCACCCCGCGGGGGGAGACCCAGTACTTC
CASSPTPRGETQYF
>TRBJ2-7|TRBD1|-|14|TRBV6-2/TRBV6-3
TGTGCCAGCAGTTACTCAGGGGGCATTTACGAGCAGTACTTC
CASSYSGGIYEQYF
>TRBJ2-2|-|few|13|TRBV9
TGTGCCAGCAGCGTAGCAGCCACCGGGGAGCTGTTTTTT
CASSVAATGELFF